This T cell receptor beta chain was retrieved from a study of T-cell reconstitution after alpha-beta-depleted transplantation in children. Unique molecular identifiers were incorporated when the TCRbeta library was constructed. TCRdb reprocessed the PCR reads via MiXCR and lists one record per CDR3 protein. The sample includes 500,000 to 600,000 distinct CDR3 sequences, 20% to 30% of them seen just once. This clonotype has just a few counts. Its antigen is unknown. Overall study findings and caveats: Surviving recipient T cells and thymic progenitors produced the high day-60 TCRbeta diversity seen in some patients. From newly produced T cells came most of the T-cell counts and diversity one year after transplant.

The germline V gene has CDR1 SQVTM and CDR2 ANQGSEA. The CDR3 is 11 amino acids. Deletions cut 5 bases from V and 4 bases from J, with 8 bases between. The clonotype comes from a boy under two years old with Wiskott-Aldrich syndrome, due to receive a stem cell transplant. The sequenced sample was PBMCs, obtained before TCRalphabeta/CD19-depleted stem cell transplant. V and J are TRBV29-1 and TRBJ1-1, with D maybe TRBD1 (5 bases). The CDR3 sequence is CSVYGGTEAFF. The CDR3 DNA is TGCAGCGTTTATGGGGGCACTGAAGCTTTCTTT.